These T cell receptor beta chains were read from a single sample in a study of blood T cell repertoires in COVID-19. Sequencing used immunoSEQ multiplex PCR; TCRdb keeps in-frame clones, though not all of them. The repertoire holds some 180,000 clones, with roughly 76% as singletons. Sequenced: peripheral blood. These receptors were collected from a woman aged 40 to 50 with COVID-19, enrolled during active disease. The CDR3 runs from the conserved cysteine through the conserved F or W. Each record gives: V gene, D gene, J gene, clone size, CDR3 DNA, CDR3 protein. The D gene is left open where the match is weak. The size field is filled for only some rows; it gives once, few, many or a size class.

TRBV7-6	TRBD2	TRBJ2-1	once	TGTGCCAGCAGCCCAACACTAGCGAGTGAGCAGTTCTTC	CASSPTLASEQFF
TRBV5-1	-	TRBJ2-2	-	TGCGCCAGCAGCCAAACAATAAACACCGGGGAGCTGTTTTTT	CASSQTINTGELFF
TRBV30	TRBD2	TRBJ2-7	once	TGTGCCTGGATACCGGGACTAGCGGGAGAGCAGTACTTC	CAWIPGLAGEQYF
TRBV5-1	TRBD1	TRBJ2-1	once	TGCGCCAGCGGTCTGACAGGGGGCTACAATGAGCAGTTCTTC	CASGLTGGYNEQFF
TRBV6-5	-	TRBJ1-1	once	TGTGCCACCAACAGGATGAACACTGAAGCTTTCTTT	CATNRMNTEAFF
TRBV12-3/TRBV12-4	-	TRBJ1-1	-	TGTGCCAGCAGTCGAGCCCAGAACACTGAAGCTTTCTTT	CASSRAQNTEAFF
TRBV2	-	TRBJ2-5	-	TGTGCCAGCACGAAAGGGGTTTACGCCCGGGAGACCCAGTACTTC	CASTKGVYARETQYF
TRBV5-4	-	TRBJ2-2	once	TGTGCCAGCAGCCCCATACAGGGAACCGGGGAGCTGTTTTTT	CASSPIQGTGELFF
TRBV7-6	-	TRBJ2-2	-	TGTGCCAGCAGCTTATGGGCGAGCGGGGGGGAGCTGTTTTTT	CASSLWASGGELFF
TRBV19	-	TRBJ2-2	-	TGTGCCAGTAGATCGACAGAAACCGGGGAGCTGTTTTTT	CASRSTETGELFF
TRBV5-1	-	TRBJ1-4	-	TGCGCCAGCACCCGGGACACTTCTAATGAAAAACTGTTTTTT	CASTRDTSNEKLFF
TRBV12-5	TRBD2	TRBJ2-1	-	TGTGCTAGTGGGGGAGCTAGCGGGAGGTCCTACAATGAGCAGTTCTTC	CASGGASGRSYNEQFF
TRBV11-2	TRBD2	TRBJ2-3	-	TGTGCCAGCAGCAAAGGGACTAGCGGTTACACAGATACGCAGTATTTT	CASSKGTSGYTDTQYF
TRBV5-4	-	TRBJ2-5	-	TGTGCCAGCAGCTTGAGGGGGTCGGAGACCCAGTACTTC	CASSLRGSETQYF
TRBV3-1/TRBV3-2	TRBD2	TRBJ2-7	-	TGTGCCAGCAGCCGACCACTAGCGGGCTCCTACGAGCAGTACTTC	CASSRPLAGSYEQYF
TRBV7-2	-	TRBJ2-7	-	TGTGCCAGCAGCTTAATCGGGACTCTTCGCTACGAGCAGTACTTC	CASSLIGTLRYEQYF
TRBV7-6	TRBD2	TRBJ2-1	-	TGTGCCAGCAGCTCGGCGGGCGGGGGGGCCCGAGAGCAGTTCTTC	CASSSAGGGAREQFF
TRBV28	-	TRBJ2-2	once	TGTGCCAGCAGCCGAGGGGCACGGGGGAGCGGGGAGCTGTTTTTT	CASSRGARGSGELFF
TRBV5-5	-	TRBJ2-2	few	TGTGCCAGCAGCTCTCCTTCGGGCGGGGAGCTGTTTTTT	CASSSPSGGELFF
TRBV2	-	TRBJ2-4	-	TGTGCCAGCAGGGACAGAGTAGCCAAAAACATTCAGTACTTC	CASRDRVAKNIQYF
TRBV19	-	TRBJ2-1	once	TGTGCCAGTAGTGGGCTAGCGCTTTACAATGAGCAGTTCTTC	CASSGLALYNEQFF
TRBV9	TRBD2	TRBJ2-7	once	TGTGCCAGCAGCCTGGGGGGGGCGGGAGGCTTCTCCTCCTACGAGCAGTACTTC	CASSLGGAGGFSSYEQYF